The present T cell receptor (beta chain) was sequenced within a study of T cells in Graves' hyperthyroidism and ophthalmopathy. In the study overall: Blood was drawn when the patient was first diagnosed and still untreated.

Researchers amplified the TCR beta CDR3 regions from RNA transcripts. Carried out on the TCR CDR3, a first-round RT-PCR used the HTBI primer set. Via MiXCR, TCRdb re-called the multiplex PCR reads, giving one row per CDR3 protein. The sample lists hundreds of thousands of distinct CDR3 sequences, approximately 18% occurring once. The study's findings and limits: Most thyroid clonotypes expanded above 0.001 were also detected in blood.

A few counts support this clonotype. The antigen is not known. Exclusion of a patient resulted from uncontrolled infection, other autoimmune disease, pregnancy or lactation. The CDR3 totals 18 residues. V shed 4 bases and J 2 bases; nucleotides not matched to a gene: 15. Germline CDR1 and CDR2: MGHRA and YSYEKL. Sequencing used blood. V usage is TRBV4-1 and J usage is TRBJ2-3; 7 nucleotides line up with TRBD1. The sequence was collected from a woman aged 50 to 65 with Graves' hyperthyroidism that later progressed to Graves' ophthalmopathy. CDR3 in DNA: TGCGCCAGCAGCCGTCAGCCCCAGACAGGGTCCATCACAGATACGCAGTATTTT. Protein sequence: CASSRQPQTGSITDTQYF.